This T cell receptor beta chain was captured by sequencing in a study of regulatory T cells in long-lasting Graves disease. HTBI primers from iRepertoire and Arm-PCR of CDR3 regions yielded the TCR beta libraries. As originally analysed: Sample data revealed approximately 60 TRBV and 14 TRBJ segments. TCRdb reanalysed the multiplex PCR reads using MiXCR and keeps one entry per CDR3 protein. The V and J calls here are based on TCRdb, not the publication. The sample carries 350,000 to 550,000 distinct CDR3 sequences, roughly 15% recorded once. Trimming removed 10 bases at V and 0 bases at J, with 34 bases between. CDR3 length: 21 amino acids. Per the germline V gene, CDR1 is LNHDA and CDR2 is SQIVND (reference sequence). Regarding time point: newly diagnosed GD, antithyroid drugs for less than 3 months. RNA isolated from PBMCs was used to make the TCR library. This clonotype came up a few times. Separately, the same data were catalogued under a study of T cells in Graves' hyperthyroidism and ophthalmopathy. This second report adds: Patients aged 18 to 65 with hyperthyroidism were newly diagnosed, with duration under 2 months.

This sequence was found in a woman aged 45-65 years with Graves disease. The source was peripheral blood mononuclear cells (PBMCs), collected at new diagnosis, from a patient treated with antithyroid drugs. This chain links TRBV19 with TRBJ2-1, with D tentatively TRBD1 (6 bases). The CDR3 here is CATRQAPGGATYYSSYNEQFF. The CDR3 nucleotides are TGTGCCACCCGACAGGCCCCTGGAGGTGCGACATATTATAGCTCCTACAATGAGCAGTTCTTC.